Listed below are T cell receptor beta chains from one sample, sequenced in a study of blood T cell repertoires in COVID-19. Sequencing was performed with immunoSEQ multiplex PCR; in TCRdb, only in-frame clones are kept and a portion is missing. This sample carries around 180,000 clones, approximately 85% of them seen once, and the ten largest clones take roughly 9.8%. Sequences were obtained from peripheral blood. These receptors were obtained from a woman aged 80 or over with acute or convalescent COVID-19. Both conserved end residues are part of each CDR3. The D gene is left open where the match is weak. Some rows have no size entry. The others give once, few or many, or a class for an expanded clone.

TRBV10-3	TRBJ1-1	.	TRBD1	TGTGCCATCAGTGATCCAGGGGACAGGACTGAAGCTTTCTTT	CAISDPGDRTEAFF
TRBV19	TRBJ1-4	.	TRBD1	TGTGCCAGTAGTTCCGCCGGGACAGGGAAAAAACTGTTTTTT	CASSSAGTGKKLFF
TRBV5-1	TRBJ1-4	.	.	TGCGCCAGCAGCTATGACCCGGGAGCAACTAATGAAAAACTGTTTTTT	CASSYDPGATNEKLFF
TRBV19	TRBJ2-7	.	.	TGTGCCAGTAGTATCGAACTAGCCCTGCGCTACGAGCAGTACTTC	CASSIELALRYEQYF
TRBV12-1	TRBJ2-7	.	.	TGTGCCAGCAGCTTTGGGACGTCCGGGACAGGGCGGAACGAGCAGTACTTC	CASSFGTSGTGRNEQYF
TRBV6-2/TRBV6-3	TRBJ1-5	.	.	TGTGCCAGCACCCCCTTTGGCGCACGGGAGCCCCAGCATTTT	CASTPFGAREPQHF
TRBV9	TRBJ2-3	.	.	TGTGCCAGCAGCGGAGAAACTAGGGGGGATACGCAGTATTTT	CASSGETRGDTQYF
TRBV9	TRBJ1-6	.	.	TGTGCCAGCAGCGCGGGGGAGGGGTACTCACCCCTCCACTTT	CASSAGEGYSPLHF
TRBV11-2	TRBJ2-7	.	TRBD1	TGTGCCAGCAGCTTAGAGATGCGGCGGGGAGCCGGGACAGGGAAGTTCGAGCAGTACTTC	CASSLEMRRGAGTGKFEQYF
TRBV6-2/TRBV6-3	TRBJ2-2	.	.	TGTGCCAGCATCCCCCCTAACACCGGGGAGCTGTTTTTT	CASIPPNTGELFF
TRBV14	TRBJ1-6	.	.	TGTGCCAGCAGCCAAACAGGGATTAATTCACCCCTCCACTTT	CASSQTGINSPLHF
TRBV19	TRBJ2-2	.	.	TGTGCCAGTGGAAGGGGTCCGAACACCGGGGAGCTGTTTTTT	CASGRGPNTGELFF
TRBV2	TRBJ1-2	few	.	TGTGCCAGCAGTTCCGCAGGCTATGGCTACACCTTC	CASSSAGYGYTF
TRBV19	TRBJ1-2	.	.	TGTGCCAGTAGTATCGGGCAGGGAAGTGGAGGCTACACCTTC	CASSIGQGSGGYTF
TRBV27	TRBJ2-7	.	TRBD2	TGTGCCAGCAGTGAACTAGCGGGGGGCTCCTACGAGCAGTACTTC	CASSELAGGSYEQYF
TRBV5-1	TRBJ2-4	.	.	TGCGCCAGCAGCTTGGCCCTTAGCGAGCGGGACATTCAGTACTTC	CASSLALSERDIQYF
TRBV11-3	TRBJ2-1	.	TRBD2	TGTGCCAGCAGCATCCGTCTAGCGGGGCACAATGAGCAGTTCTTC	CASSIRLAGHNEQFF
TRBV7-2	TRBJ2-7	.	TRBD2	TGTGCCAGCAGCTCCTCCGGGACTAGCGGCTACGAGCAGTACTTC	CASSSSGTSGYEQYF
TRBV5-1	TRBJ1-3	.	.	TGCGCCAGCAGCTTGACAGGCGCGAGCTCTGGAAACACCATATATTTT	CASSLTGASSGNTIYF
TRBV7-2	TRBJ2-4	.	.	TGTGCCAGCAGCTTAGTCGGGGTGGCCAAAAACATTCAGTACTTC	CASSLVGVAKNIQYF
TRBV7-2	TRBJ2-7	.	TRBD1	TGTGCCAGCAGCAGGGACAGCTCCTACGAGCAGTACTTC	CASSRDSSYEQYF
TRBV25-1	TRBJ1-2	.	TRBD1	TGTGCCAGCAGTAAACTTCGGACAGGGGATGATGGCTACACCTTC	CASSKLRTGDDGYTF
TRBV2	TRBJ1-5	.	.	TGTGCCAGCAGTCGGGACAACGGGAGCAATCAGCCCCAGCATTTT	CASSRDNGSNQPQHF
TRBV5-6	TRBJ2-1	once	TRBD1	TGTGCCAGCAGACAGGGACAGGGAAACTACAATGAGCAGTTCTTC	CASRQGQGNYNEQFF
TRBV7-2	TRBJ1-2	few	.	TGTGCCAGCAGCTTAGGGAGGGAGGGTGGCTACACCTTC	CASSLGREGGYTF
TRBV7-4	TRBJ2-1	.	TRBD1	TGTGCCACCCCGGGACAGGGGGCAGTAGAGCAGTTCTTC	CATPGQGAVEQFF
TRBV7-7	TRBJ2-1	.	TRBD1	TGTGCCAGCAGCCGCGGGACAGGGAGCTACAATGAGCAGTTCTTC	CASSRGTGSYNEQFF